The sequence of this TCR beta chain was determined in a study of Ad26.COV2.S vaccination and SARS-CoV-2 variants. Profiling relied on immunoSEQ multiplex PCR, and the TCRdb table lists in-frame clones only, not all of them. This sample has some 520,000 clones, with around nine tenths found just once. The germline gives CDR1 MDHEN, CDR2 SYDVKM. V was clipped by 2 bases and J by 6 bases, with 7 bases between them. The CDR3 extends over 13 amino acids. Study results and limitations: Overall T cell responses may have been underestimated by the analyses of TCR breadth and depth. Vaccinated and placebo-treated recipients had similar non-spike TCR breadth.

Details on this clone: What it binds is not known.

Regarding treatment: some 20 received Ad26.COV2.S at low or high dose, single or two shots; about 5 received placebo; per-sample allocation not given. On day 63 after the first injection, vaccine and placebo recipients gave samples. This chain connects TRBV28 to TRBJ2-2, with a weak D call TRBD2 (5 bases). The sample here was peripheral blood, taken in a trial of Ad26.COV2.S vaccine versus placebo. The sequence came from a person between 18 and 60 years old who received the Ad26.COV2.S COVID-19 vaccine or a placebo. The DNA for the CDR3 is TGTGCCAGCAGTTTACCTAGCCCCGGGGAGCTGTTTTTT. This encodes CASSLPSPGELFF.